This T cell receptor beta chain was documented in a study of T cell repertoires in cytomegalovirus infection. Study-wide background: In public TCR beta signatures, there were indications of both CMV infection and matching HLA type. Study-wide points: CMV carriers with the relevant HLA were identified by cumulative public TCR beta family frequency. Clonotype analysis showed dominance of the ex vivo response by HLA-C-restricted CMV-specific TCR beta clonotypes.

CDR1 MGHDK and CDR2 SYGVNS come from the germline V gene. V was pared by 1 base and J by 0 bases, with 3 bases between. There are 13 residues in the CDR3. This clonotype was detected ten times or more. Its antigen is currently unknown. TCRdb itself ran the reads through MiXCR, one entry per CDR3 protein. The profile shows over 150,000 distinct CDR3 sequences, roughly an eighth of them singletons. The sample comprised PBMCs. This chain uses TRBV25-1 with TRBJ1-1; D not certain. The TCR comes from a human donor in good health (CMV status not recorded). Some clones in this sample may be carry-over from other donors' samples. The DNA for the CDR3 is TGTGCCAGCAGTGAATTCGTGAACACTGAAGCTTTCTTT. This sequence encodes CASSEFVNTEAFF.